The 15 T cell receptor beta chains below all came from one sample that was sequenced in a study of blood T cell repertoires in COVID-19. The protocol was immunoSEQ multiplex PCR, while the TCRdb copy is restricted to in-frame clones and leaves out a portion. The data hold 400,000 to 500,000 clones, with around nine tenths observed a single time. Material: PBMCs or T cells enriched from blood (not recorded which). These receptors originate from a woman in her 40s who had recovered from COVID-19.

The chain carries TRBV29-1 and TRBJ1-3; 7 positions agree with TRBD1. V shed 6 bases, J shed 0 bases, and the junction held 8 bases outside the gene matches. The CDR3 runs to 15 residues. The germline V gene has CDR1 SQVTM and CDR2 ANQGSEA. CDR3 residues: CSVFTGTVSGNTIYF. The DNA for the CDR3 is TGCAGCGTATTTACGGGGACAGTCTCTGGAAACACCATATATTTT.

This clone was seen just once. The chain couples TRBV7-9 to TRBJ1-5, with D perhaps TRBD1 (5 bases). In germline, CDR1 is SEHNR, CDR2 FQNEAQ (reference sequence). The length of the CDR3 is 12 residues. V was cut by 5 bases and J by 9 bases, with 11 bases left in between. CDR3 sequence: CASSETTGPQHF. CDR3 sequence (DNA): TGTGCCAGCAGCGAGACAACAGGGCCCCAGCATTTT.

J is TRBJ2-7 and V is TRBV7-2; 9 nucleotides match TRBD2. This CDR3 has 15 residues. Germline CDR1 SGHTA, CDR2 FQGNSA. The V segment lost 4 bases and the J segment 0 bases; nucleotides outside the gene matches: 4. CDR3 DNA: TGTGCCAGCAGCTCTCTAGCGGGGAGCTCCTACGAGCAGTACTTC. As protein: CASSSLAGSSYEQYF. Together with reference TRBV7-2 and TRBJ2-7, the CDR3 gives the full variable domain: GAGVSQSPSNKVTEKGKDVELRCDPISGHTALYWYRQSLGQGLEFLIYFQGNSAPDKSGLPSDRFSAERTGGSVSTLTIQRTQQEDSAVYLCASSSLAGSSYEQYFGPGTRLTVT.

This chain joins TRBV6-5 and TRBJ1-4; the D is unclear. Trimming removed 0 bases at V and 8 bases at J, with 10 bases between. The CDR3 contains 14 residues. Germline lookup yields CDR1 MNHEY and CDR2 SVGAGI. The CDR3 loop reads CASSYSWVEEKLFF. The CDR3 bases are TGTGCCAGCAGTTACTCTTGGGTGGAGGAAAAACTGTTTTTT.

The gene calls are TRBV18 and TRBJ1-2, with 8 positions matching TRBD1. The CDR3 has 13 residues. V lost 4 bases and J lost 4; bases outside the gene matches: 2. Germline V gene lookup returns CDR1 KGHSH and CDR2 LQKENI. In nucleotides, the CDR3 is TGTGCCAGCTCACGAGGGACAGGCTATGGCTACACCTTC. Translation gives CASSRGTGYGYTF.

The chain links TRBV24-1 to TRBJ2-7, with TRBD2 identical over 10 bases. The ends lost 3 bases at V and 2 bases at J; junction bases unmatched: 9. This CDR3 has 17 residues. Germline CDR1 is KGHDR and CDR2 is SFDVKD. CDR3 nucleotides: TGTGCCACCAGTGATCAACAATCTAGCGGGAGTCCCTACGAGCAGTACTTC. Translating gives CATSDQQSSGSPYEQYF.

The chain recombines TRBV7-2 with TRBJ1-2; no clear D gene. Germline V lookup: CDR1 SGHTA, CDR2 FQGNSA. This CDR3 has 15 amino acids. V was clipped by 1 base and J by 5 bases, with 14 bases between them. The CDR3 nucleotides are TGTGCCAGCAGCTTAGTCCGGGATCTGGGGTATGGCTACACCTTC. Residues: CASSLVRDLGYGYTF.

This CDR3 reads CASSLETSGKQFF. CDR3 coding DNA: TGTGCCAGCAGCTTAGAAACTAGCGGGAAGCAGTTCTTC. The V gene is TRBV7-9, the J gene TRBJ2-1; 10 bases line up with TRBD2. Per the germline V gene, CDR1 is SEHNR and CDR2 is FQNEAQ (reference sequence). The trim removed 1 base at V and 11 bases at J, leaving 2 bases unmatched. The CDR3 sequence is 13 residues long.

The chain employs TRBV11-2 and TRBJ1-4, with D possibly matching TRBD1 (5 bases). The V and J ends lost 6 bases and 10 bases respectively, with 15 bases between them. The CDR3 has 13 amino acids. Germline-derived CDR1 and CDR2 are SGHAT and FQNNGV. CDR3 sequence reads: CASSWGTGGKLFF. The CDR3 DNA reads as TGTGCCAGCAGTTGGGGGACGGGGGGAAAACTGTTTTTT. Drawing the rest from reference TRBV11-2 and TRBJ1-4, the complete variable domain is EAGVAQSPRYKIIEKRQSVAFWCNPISGHATLYWYQQILGQGPKLLIQFQNNGVVDDSQLPKDRFSAERLKGVDSTLKIQPAKLEDSAVYLCASSWGTGGKLFFGSGTQLSVL.

As concerns this clone: This may come from a read error, since a much larger clone is one base off. V gene TRBV7-2 combines with J gene TRBJ2-3; 7 nucleotides line up with TRBD2. V shed 2 bases and J 0 bases; nucleotides not matched to a gene: 2. Germline V gene lookup returns CDR1 SGHTA and CDR2 FQGNSA. This CDR3 is 15 amino acids long. The CDR3 is CASSLRRESTDTQYF. In DNA, the CDR3 is TGTGCCAGCAGCTTAAGGCGGGAGAGCACAGATACGCAGTATTTT.

This chain links TRBV30 with TRBJ2-1; D perhaps matches TRBD2 (5 bases). V shed 0 bases and J shed 9 bases, with 9 bases lying between them. The CDR3 runs to 12 residues. Per germline, CDR1 GTSNPN and CDR2 SVGIG (reference sequence). CDR3 loop: CAWSVRGPEQFF. CDR3 coding DNA: TGTGCCTGGAGTGTAAGAGGGCCTGAGCAGTTCTTC. Combining the CDR3 with reference TRBV30 and TRBJ2-1 gives the whole variable domain SQTIHQWPATLVQPVGSPLSLECTVEGTSNPNLYWYRQAAGRGLQLLFYSVGIGQISSEVPQNLSASRPQDRQFILSSKKLLLSDSGFYLCAWSVRGPEQFFGPGTRLTVL.

This chain uses TRBV10-2 with TRBJ2-7; 11 bases line up with TRBD2. The CDR3 is 16 amino acids. V lost 3 bases to trimming and J lost 5 bases; unmatched junction nucleotides: 9. Germline CDR1 WSHSY, CDR2 SAAADI. CDR3 region: CASSDPTSGSLHEQYF. CDR3 in DNA: TGCGCCAGCAGTGATCCAACTAGCGGGAGCCTTCACGAGCAGTACTTC.

On this clone: This specimen includes other DNA sequences encoding the same CDR3. The chain has TRBV3-1 (or the pseudogene TRBV3-2) and TRBJ2-1; 16 nucleotides match TRBD2. CDR3 length equals 16 residues. V was pared by 3 bases and J by 4 bases, with 0 bases of the junction left unmatched. The germline V gene has CDR1 LGHDT and CDR2 YNNKEL (reference sequence). CDR3 amino acids: CASSQGLAGGYNEQFF. In DNA, the CDR3 is TGTGCCAGCAGCCAGGGACTAGCGGGAGGGTACAATGAGCAGTTCTTC.

The chain combines TRBV6-1 with TRBJ2-3, with D unclear. The ends were cut back, 3 bases at V and 1 base at J, with 14 bases in the middle. This CDR3 region has 16 residues. Germline CDR1 MNHNS, CDR2 SASEGT. CDR3 residues: CASSDKTVLGTDTQYF. In DNA form, the CDR3 reads TGTGCCAGCAGTGATAAAACGGTTCTAGGCACAGATACGCAGTATTTT.

The gene calls are TRBV10-3 and TRBJ1-2, with 8 bases aligning to TRBD1. J gave up 2 bases and V 3 bases, and 2 bases lay outside the gene matches. The CDR3 consists of 14 residues. Germline CDR1 is ENHRY and CDR2 is SYGVKD. The CDR3 reads CAISDRGQNYGYTF. The DNA of the CDR3 is TGTGCCATCAGTGACAGGGGGCAAAACTATGGCTACACCTTC.